This entry concerns a single T cell receptor beta chain. Its antigen remains unidentified. Second-dose intervals of approximately 4 or approximately 12 weeks were pooled. Trimming cost V 0 bases and J 0 bases, with 11 bases left between them. Per the germline V gene, CDR1 is MGHRA and CDR2 is YSYEKL. The CDR3 length is 17 residues. TCRdb's copy holds only in-frame clones and misses some; the assay was immunoSEQ multiplex PCR. The top ten hold around 1.1% of the sample, which has around 130,000 clones, roughly 92% seen once. The entry originates in a study of T cell responses to AZD1222 COVID-19 vaccine. General observations from the study: Clonal diversity may have been underestimated, and the donors were mostly white British, with more females than males.

Here the sequenced sample was peripheral blood, taken 28 days after the second AZD1222 dose. The origin of this receptor is an adult who received the AZD1222 COVID-19 vaccine. The V call is TRBV4-1, the J call TRBJ2-2; no clear D. The CDR3 spells CASSQDLRLPNTGELFF. In DNA, the CDR3 is TGCGCCAGCAGCCAAGATCTAAGACTCCCGAACACCGGGGAGCTGTTTTTT.